This TCR beta chain is from a study of blood T cell repertoires in COVID-19. Study at large: From T cells, B-cell-depleted T cells, or PBMCs came the material, which was cDNA or gDNA.

This clone showed up just a few times. CDR1 WSHSY and CDR2 SAAADI come from the germline V gene. Unmatched junction bases numbered 3, after V lost 10 bases and J lost 3 bases. This CDR3 region has 12 residues. Only in-frame clones appear in the TCRdb table, and some are missing; sequencing was by immunoSEQ multiplex PCR. The sample holds approximately 150,000 clones; around 88% are singletons and the top ten take under 6%. The gene calls are TRBV10-2 and TRBJ2-7; 10 bases are a match to TRBD1. Sequences were obtained from peripheral blood. The TCR originated in a human donor in a cohort sampled during active COVID-19. The CDR3 DNA is TGCGCCATCGGGACAGGGGTCTACGAGCAGTACTTC. Amino acids: CAIGTGVYEQYF.